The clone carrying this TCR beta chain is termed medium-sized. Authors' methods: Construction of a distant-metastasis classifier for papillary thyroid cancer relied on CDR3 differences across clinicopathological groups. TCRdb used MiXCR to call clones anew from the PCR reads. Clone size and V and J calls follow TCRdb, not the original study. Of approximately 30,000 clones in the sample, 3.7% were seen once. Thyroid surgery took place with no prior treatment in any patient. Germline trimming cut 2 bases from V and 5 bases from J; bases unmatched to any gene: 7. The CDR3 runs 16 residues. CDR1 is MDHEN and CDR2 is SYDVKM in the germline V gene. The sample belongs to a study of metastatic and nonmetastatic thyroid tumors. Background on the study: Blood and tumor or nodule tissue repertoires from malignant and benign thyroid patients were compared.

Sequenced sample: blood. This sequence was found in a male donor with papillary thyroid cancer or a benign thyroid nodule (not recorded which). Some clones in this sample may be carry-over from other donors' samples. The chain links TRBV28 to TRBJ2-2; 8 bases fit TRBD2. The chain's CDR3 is CASSLIGGRPTGELFF. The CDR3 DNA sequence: TGTGCCAGCAGTTTAATCGGCGGGAGGCCGACCGGGGAGCTGTTTTTT.